These 12 T cell receptor beta chains came from one sample sequenced in a study. TCRdb called the 5' RACE reads again in MiXCR, with one record for every CDR3 protein. Among some 30,000 distinct CDR3 sequences listed, around 27% were seen once. Tregs were sorted as CD4+CD25+CD127-/low cells. Sequenced: tumor-infiltrating Tregs sorted from the breast tumor. Receptors were obtained from a female donor with breast cancer.

This clonotype was detected once. It is likely a read error, because the conserved phenylalanine at the end of the CDR3 is missing. The DNA of the CDR3 is TGCAGTGCTAGACAGCCGGGTGGCACCATATATTTG. Translation gives CSARQPGGTIYL. The V and J genes are TRBV20-1 and TRBJ1-3; D unresolved. The CDR3 totals 12 residues. The germline CDR1 and CDR2 sequences are DFQATT and SNEGSKA (reference sequence). Trimming cost V 2 bases and J 9 bases, with 11 bases left between them.

Remarks on this clonotype: A single base separates this from a much larger clone, so it may be a read error. Since the CDR3 does not end with the conserved phenylalanine or tryptophan, this likely comes from a read error. The J gene is TRBJ2-1, the V gene TRBV6-5; 8 bases are a match to TRBD1. The length of the CDR3 is 13 residues. Looked up from germline, CDR1 is MNHEY and CDR2 is SVGAGI. V trimming: 4 bases; J trimming: 10 bases; junction bases outside the gene matches: 6. CDR3 loop: CASSSTGVQEQFS. CDR3 in DNA: TGTGCCAGCAGTTCGACAGGGGTACAGGAGCAGTTCTCC.

V and J are TRBV25-1 and TRBJ2-1; TRBD2 is a possible D gene (6 bases). Germline CDR1 is MGHDK and CDR2 is SYGVNS. The CDR3 has 13 residues. V dropped 2 bases and J dropped 9 bases, with 11 bases sitting between them. Here the CDR3 reads CASSEDRGSEQFF. The CDR3 nucleotides are TGTGCCAGCAGTGAAGATCGGGGGAGTGAGCAGTTCTTC.

This clonotype came up many times. This chain connects TRBV13 to TRBJ1-1; D is perhaps TRBD1 (6 bases). V gave up 2 bases and J gave up 5 bases, with 18 bases separating them. The CDR3 is made up of 16 amino acids. In germline, CDR1 is PRHDT, CDR2 FYEKMQ (reference sequence). CDR3 coding DNA: TGTGCCAGCAGCTTAAACCGGATAACAGGGAGGACTGAAGCTTTCTTT. Protein: CASSLNRITGRTEAFF.

The chain recombines TRBV6-5 with TRBJ1-1, with D uncertain. The CDR3 is made up of 13 amino acids. Trimming pared 10 bases from V and 1 base from J, leaving 13 bases between. Germline-derived CDR1 and CDR2 are MNHEY and SVGAGI. DNA for the CDR3: TGTGCCACCCGCAGGTTGCCGAACACTGAAGCTTTCTTT. As protein: CATRRLPNTEAFF.

This clonotype has more than one count but fewer than ten. The chain joins TRBV28 to TRBJ1-1, with TRBD1 identical over 9 bases. CDR1 MDHEN and CDR2 SYDVKM come from the germline V gene. V shed 6 bases and J 11 bases; nucleotides not matched to a gene: 10. CDR3 size: 13 residues. The CDR3 coding sequence is TGTGCCAGCAGGCTACAGGGGGCCAAGCGGGCTTTCTTT. Translated, it gives CASRLQGAKRAFF.

This clonotype was counted many times. CDR3 DNA sequence: TGTGCCAGCAGCTTGACAGGGTTCCCGAATCAGCCCCAGCATTTT. It encodes CASSLTGFPNQPQHF. The genes are TRBV11-2 and TRBJ1-5, with TRBD1 matching over 7 bases. There are 15 residues in the CDR3. Looked up from germline, CDR1 is SGHAT and CDR2 is FQNNGV. V lost 3 bases to trimming and J lost 4 bases; unmatched junction nucleotides: 6.

This clonotype was observed many times. The chain combines TRBV5-6 with TRBJ2-7; D is undetermined. Between the trimmed V and J ends, which lost 0 bases and 0 bases, there was a span of 7 bases. There are 14 residues in the CDR3. The V gene's germline CDR1 is SGHDT and CDR2 YYEEEE. CDR3 nucleotide sequence: TGTGCCAGCAGCTTGGGCTCGAGCTCCTACGAGCAGTACTTC. Translated: CASSLGSSSYEQYF.

J is TRBJ2-5 and V is TRBV20-1; tentatively, D is TRBD2 (5 bases). CDR1 and CDR2 from the germline V gene are DFQATT and SNEGSKA (reference sequence). The length of the CDR3 is 16 residues. Deletions cut 0 bases from V and 2 bases from J, with 16 bases between. The CDR3 loop reads CSARESTRFPQETQYF. In DNA, the CDR3 is TGCAGTGCTAGAGAGAGCACTAGATTCCCTCAAGAGACCCAGTACTTC.

This clonotype was counted only a few times. This chain connects TRBV30 to TRBJ2-1, with 11 positions matching TRBD2. This CDR3 has 15 residues. From germline, CDR1 is GTSNPN and CDR2 SVGIG (reference sequence). The J segment lost 8 bases and the V segment lost 3 bases, leaving 9 bases of the junction unmatched. This chain's CDR3 is CAWRTIAGGRDEQFF. The CDR3 DNA follows: TGTGCCTGGAGGACAATAGCGGGAGGGCGAGATGAGCAGTTCTTC.

In its sample, this clonotype was seen many times. The chain uses TRBV20-1 and TRBJ2-1, with 11 positions matching TRBD2. The CDR3 has 14 residues. J lost 1 base, V lost 7 bases, and 3 bases had no gene match. Germline CDR1 reads DFQATT; CDR2 reads SNEGSKA (reference sequence). CDR3 loop: CSGGTSGSYNEQFF. In DNA, the CDR3 is TGCAGTGGTGGGACTAGCGGATCCTACAATGAGCAGTTCTTC.

As concerns this clonotype: One base away lies a much larger clone, so this may be a sequencing read error. This chain joins TRBV7-6 and TRBJ2-1, with D possibly called TRBD1 or TRBD2 (7 bases each). Germline lookup yields CDR1 SGHVS and CDR2 FNYEAQ. V gave up 6 bases and J gave up 8 bases, with 14 bases separating them. The CDR3 runs to 13 residues. CDR3 loop: CASRPQGRDEQFF. The CDR3 DNA follows: TGTGCCAGCAGACCACAGGGGAGGGATGAGCAGTTCTTC.